This T cell receptor (beta chain) was obtained from a study of T cells in Graves' hyperthyroidism and ophthalmopathy. The germline CDR1 and CDR2 sequences are LNHDA and SQIVND (reference sequence). The length of the CDR3 is 14 residues. Findings and limits, study-wide: Ophthalmopathy was separated from stable hyperthyroidism by a 13 V-J model.

The CDR3 regions of TCR beta were amplified from RNA transcripts. The TCR CDR3 first-round RT-PCR relied on the HTBI primer set. One entry per CDR3 protein, called by TCRdb with MiXCR from the multiplex PCR reads. The data contain about 59,000 distinct CDR3 sequences, roughly half of them singletons. About this clonotype itself: As yet, its antigen is unknown. Germline and junction disagree at one end, which may indicate a read error.

The material sequenced was blood. The sequence was obtained from a woman in her fifties or sixties with Graves' ophthalmopathy. The chain couples TRBV19 to TRBJ2-1; D perhaps matches TRBD2 (7 bases). This CDR3 is CASSPLAGADEQLF. CDR3 nucleotide sequence: TGTGCCAGTAGTCCTCTTGCGGGGGCGGATGAGCAGCTCTTC.